These 31 T cell receptor beta chains share one sample of origin, sequenced in a study of patients and donors after allogeneic stem cell transplantation. One entry per CDR3 protein, called by TCRdb with MiXCR from the RT-PCR reads. Altogether 100,000 to 120,000 distinct CDR3 sequences are present, about a third being singletons, with the ten largest covering under 30%. The sequencing input was blood, either unsorted or a sorted T cell fraction (not recorded which). The receptors were gathered from a human donor who was either an allogeneic HSCT recipient or a stem cell or donor lymphocyte infusion donor (not recorded which). It is not recorded whose cells these are; they may come from a transplant donor.

This clonotype appeared a few times. The rearrangement joins TRBV29-1 to TRBJ2-3; weak D call: TRBD2 (5 bases). Germline CDR1 is SQVTM and CDR2 is ANQGSEA. Trimming stripped 4 bases from V and 3 bases from J, with 14 bases between. The CDR3 consists of 14 residues. The DNA for the CDR3 is TGCAGCGTTGCCAACCTGGGGAGAACAGATACGCAGTATTTT. This translates into CSVANLGRTDTQYF.

The V gene is TRBV9, the J gene TRBJ2-2; D not certain. The germline V and J ends were trimmed by 0 bases and 1 base, with 7 bases remaining between them. The CDR3 runs to 15 residues. CDR1 and CDR2 (germline): SGDLS, YYNGEE. CDR3 nucleotide sequence: TGTGCCAGCAGCGTAGCATGGAAGAACACCGGGGAGCTGTTTTTT. Its translation: CASSVAWKNTGELFF.

This rearrangement joins TRBV5-1 to TRBJ1-1, with TRBD1 as a possible D gene (6 bases). The germline V and J ends were trimmed by 4 bases and 2 bases, with 15 bases remaining between them. Germline lookup yields CDR1 SGHRS and CDR2 YFSETQ. The CDR3 runs 15 residues. Here the CDR3 DNA reads TGCGCCAGCAGCACCTATGGACAGCTAAACACTGAAGCTTTCTTT. Residues: CASSTYGQLNTEAFF.

This clonotype appeared a few times. This chain uses TRBV12-3 or TRBV12-4 with TRBJ2-1, with 10 bases matching TRBD2. With V trimmed by 6 bases and J by 0 bases, 2 bases remained unmatched. The CDR3 sequence is 15 residues long. The CDR3 DNA is TGTGCCAGCAGCCCTAGCGGGAGCTCCTACAATGAGCAGTTCTTC. It translates to CASSPSGSSYNEQFF.

V and J are TRBV7-6 and TRBJ2-7, with 12 bases that match TRBD1. The J segment lost 4 bases and the V segment lost 6 bases, leaving 7 bases of the junction unmatched. The CDR3 is 15 residues long. The germline V gene encodes CDR1 SGHVS and CDR2 FNYEAQ. The CDR3 coding sequence is TGTGCCAGCAGTCCCGGGACAGGGGGCGGATACGAGCAGTACTTC. Translation gives CASSPGTGGGYEQYF.

This clonotype was counted only a few times. Here the CDR3 DNA reads TGTGCCAGCACCCGAAAGAGGTGGACGACCAGGGCTAAGATGAACACTGAAGCTTTCTTT. It specifies CASTRKRWTTRAKMNTEAFF. This rearrangement joins TRBV7-8 to TRBJ1-1, with D possibly TRBD1 on 5 matching bases. The CDR3 runs 20 residues. Trimming left V 7 bases short and J 0 bases short, with 30 bases between. Germline V CDR1 and CDR2: SGHVS, FQNEAQ.

This chain uses TRBV20-1 with TRBJ2-7; tentatively, D is TRBD2 (6 bases). Germline V CDR1 and CDR2: DFQATT, SNEGSKA (reference sequence). This CDR3 comprises 14 residues. The ends were cut back, 0 bases at V and 3 bases at J, with 12 bases in the middle. CDR3: CSAREQLALYEQYF. Written as DNA, the CDR3 is TGCAGTGCTAGAGAGCAACTAGCCCTCTACGAGCAGTACTTC.

V and J are TRBV6-2 or TRBV6-3 and TRBJ1-6, with D perhaps matching TRBD1 (5 bases). The germline gives CDR1 MNHEY, CDR2 SVGEGT. This CDR3 region has 16 residues. V was trimmed by 2 bases and J by 7 bases, leaving 15 bases between them. CDR3 in amino acids: CASSYPGPVLNSPLHF. The CDR3, as DNA: TGTGCCAGCAGTTACCCGGGACCCGTTCTGAATTCACCCCTCCACTTT.

The V and J genes are TRBV20-1 and TRBJ2-1; the match to TRBD2 covers 8 bases. The germline CDR1 and CDR2 sequences are DFQATT and SNEGSKA (reference sequence). Unmatched junction bases numbered 5, after V lost 0 bases and J lost 4 bases. The CDR3 is 15 residues long. CDR3 sequence (DNA): TGCAGTGCTAGAGATAGGCTAGCGGGTTACAATGAGCAGTTCTTC. Amino acid sequence: CSARDRLAGYNEQFF.

The gene calls are TRBV28 and TRBJ1-3, with D possibly TRBD1 on 5 matching bases. CDR3 size: 14 residues. V was cut by 6 bases and J by 1 base, with 10 bases left in between. Germline V CDR1 and CDR2: MDHEN, SYDVKM. The CDR3 is CASRAGGSGNTIYF. Written as DNA, the CDR3 is TGTGCCAGCAGGGCCGGGGGGTCTGGAAACACCATATATTTT.

This clonotype was counted only a few times. The chain joins TRBV5-5 to TRBJ1-2; D not certain. Germline lookup yields CDR1 SGHKS and CDR2 YYEKEE (reference sequence). The CDR3 is 16 amino acids. V lost 7 bases and J lost 1, with 20 bases in between. CDR3: CASAWIMVSNNYGYTF. CDR3 DNA: TGTGCCAGCGCTTGGATAATGGTTTCCAATAACTATGGCTACACCTTC. Filled out from reference TRBV5-5 and TRBJ1-2, the complete variable domain reads DAGVTQSPTHLIKTRGQQVTLRCSPISGHKSVSWYQQVLGQGPQFIFQYYEKEERGRGNFPDRFSARQFPNYSSELNVNALLLGDSALYLCASAWIMVSNNYGYTFGSGTRLTVV.

J is TRBJ1-5 and V is TRBV4-2, with D hard to call. Germline V gives CDR1 LGHNA, CDR2 YNFKEQ. V was trimmed by 4 bases and J by 1 base, leaving 8 bases between them. The CDR3 length is 14 residues. The CDR3 bases are TGTGCCAGCAGCCCGTCAAGAAGCAATCAGCCCCAGCATTTT. Translated: CASSPSRSNQPQHF.

The CDR3 coding sequence is TGCAGCGTTCGGACGATCACAGATACGCAGTATTTT. Translating gives CSVRTITDTQYF. The J gene is TRBJ2-3, the V gene TRBV29-1; D gene uncertain. Germline values: CDR1 SQVTM, CDR2 ANQGSEA. This CDR3 contains 12 residues. V lost 5 bases to trimming and J lost 2 bases, with 8 bases between them.

J is TRBJ1-1 and V is TRBV27, with TRBD1 as a possible D gene (6 bases). This CDR3 contains 16 residues. The germline V and J ends were trimmed by 4 bases and 3 bases, with 18 bases remaining between them. Germline V gene lookup returns CDR1 MNHEY and CDR2 SMNVEV (reference sequence). CDR3 residues: CASSYSAGARDTEAFF. The CDR3 bases are TGTGCCAGCAGTTATTCGGCAGGGGCGCGGGACACTGAAGCTTTCTTT.

The rearrangement joins TRBV9 to TRBJ1-1, with 7 bases matching TRBD1. Germline CDR1 is SGDLS and CDR2 is YYNGEE. Trimming took 3 bases from V and 4 from J; bases not matched to a gene: 6. The CDR3 is 14 amino acids. The CDR3 bases are TGTGCCAGCAGCGCTCAGGGGGGGCCCACTGAAGCTTTCTTT. Translating gives CASSAQGGPTEAFF.

This rearrangement joins TRBV15 to TRBJ2-5; the D call may be TRBD1 or TRBD2 (6 bases each). V gave up 2 bases and J gave up 3 bases, with 16 bases separating them. CDR3 size: 16 residues. Germline-derived CDR1 and CDR2 are LNHNV and YYDKDF (reference sequence). This CDR3 is CATSRQWGAREETQYF. The CDR3 DNA reads as TGTGCCACCAGCAGACAATGGGGGGCGAGGGAAGAGACCCAGTACTTC.

In this sample, this clonotype turned up a few times. The chain is built from TRBV20-1 and TRBJ2-7; D gene unclear. V was cut by 1 base and J by 2 bases, with 15 bases left in between. Per germline, CDR1 DFQATT and CDR2 SNEGSKA (reference sequence). The CDR3 is made up of 15 amino acids. CDR3 nucleotides: TGCAGTGCTAGAGCCCCTCACGGTGTTGCCTACGAGCAGTACTTC. As protein: CSARAPHGVAYEQYF.

This chain uses TRBV18 with TRBJ1-5; D remains ambiguous. The CDR3 contains 14 residues. Germline-derived CDR1 and CDR2 are KGHSH and LQKENI. V gave up 4 bases and J gave up 0 bases, with 7 bases separating them. The CDR3 DNA sequence: TGTGCCAGCTCACTTTTGGGTAGCAATCAGCCCCAGCATTTT. Residues: CASSLLGSNQPQHF.

This clonotype turned up a few times. The genes are TRBV2 and TRBJ1-5; TRBD1 matches 9 bases. Germline V gives CDR1 SNHLY, CDR2 FYNNEI. This CDR3 is built from 13 residues. The J segment lost 9 bases and the V segment lost 6 bases, leaving 6 bases of the junction unmatched. The CDR3 here is CASRPGQGGPQHF. CDR3 in DNA: TGTGCCAGCAGACCGGGACAGGGAGGGCCCCAGCATTTT.

This clonotype was detected once. The chain carries TRBV4-3 and TRBJ2-7, with D unresolved. V dropped 0 bases and J dropped 5 bases, with 8 bases sitting between them. Germline CDR1 reads LGHNA; CDR2 reads YSLEER. This CDR3 is built from 13 residues. CDR3 sequence: CASSQDRVNEQYF. The CDR3 DNA follows: TGCGCCAGCAGCCAAGATCGGGTTAACGAGCAGTACTTC.

This clonotype turned up a few times. The chain couples TRBV6-5 to TRBJ1-1; tentative D call: TRBD1 (5 bases). Per the germline V gene, CDR1 is MNHEY and CDR2 is SVGAGI. Trimming took off 6 bases at V and 7 bases at J, with 9 bases between the two ends. This CDR3 comprises 11 residues. The CDR3 here is CASSSGFEAFF. Written as DNA, the CDR3 is TGTGCCAGCAGCTCAGGGTTTGAAGCTTTCTTT.

This clonotype was observed a few times. This chain joins TRBV28 and TRBJ1-2, with a possible D match to TRBD1 (5 bases). This CDR3 contains 14 residues. Germline V gene data show CDR1 as MDHEN and CDR2 as SYDVKM. V lost 5 bases, J lost 2 bases, and 12 bases lay in between. CDR3 DNA sequence: TGTGCCAGCAGTATCCTTGGGGGAAACTATGGCTACACCTTC. As protein: CASSILGGNYGYTF.

The CDR3: CSVVKWGAKNIQYF. DNA of the CDR3: TGCAGCGTTGTTAAGTGGGGGGCCAAAAACATTCAGTACTTC. The chain couples TRBV29-1 to TRBJ2-4; D tentatively fits TRBD1 or TRBD2 (5 bases each). Germline assignment: CDR1 SQVTM and CDR2 ANQGSEA. Trimming left V 4 bases short and J 1 base short, with 11 bases between. The CDR3 extends over 14 amino acids. The entire variable domain, with the rest obtained from reference TRBV29-1 and TRBJ2-4, is as follows: SAVISQKPSRDICQRGTSLTIQCQVDSQVTMMFWYRQQPGQSLTLIATANQGSEATYESGFVIDKFPISRPNLTFSTLTVSNMSPEDSSIYLCSVVKWGAKNIQYFGAGTRLSVL.

This clonotype has more than one count but fewer than ten. The chain recombines TRBV12-3 or TRBV12-4 with TRBJ1-6, with 9 bases fitting TRBD1. The CDR3 spans 15 residues. With 8 bases clipped from V and 7 bases from J, the junction kept 9 bases outside the gene matches. This chain's CDR3 is CASRSFGQGNSPLHF. The CDR3 DNA reads as TGTGCCAGCCGATCATTTGGACAGGGGAATTCACCCCTCCACTTT.

The J gene is TRBJ2-1, the V gene TRBV7-9; D is undetermined. This CDR3 has 16 residues. Trimming shortened V by 1 base and J by 0 bases, and 10 bases separated the two germline ends. Germline V gene data show CDR1 as SEHNR and CDR2 as FQNEAQ (reference sequence). In DNA form, the CDR3 reads TGTGCCAGCAGCTTAGGGTTCGGCTTCTCCTACAATGAGCAGTTCTTC. This sequence encodes CASSLGFGFSYNEQFF.

The chain recombines TRBV10-3 with TRBJ1-5; 7 positions agree with TRBD1. The J segment lost 3 bases and the V segment lost 8 bases, leaving 7 bases of the junction unmatched. Germline CDR1 and CDR2: ENHRY and SYGVKD. This CDR3 has 14 amino acids. CDR3 coding DNA: TGTGCCATCGGAGGGACAGCCTCCAATCAGCCCCAGCATTTT. It yields the protein CAIGGTASNQPQHF.

The V gene is TRBV30, the J gene TRBJ2-2; D ambiguous. V dropped 7 bases and J dropped 3 bases, with 12 bases sitting between them. In germline, CDR1 is GTSNPN, CDR2 SVGIG (reference sequence). This CDR3 has 13 amino acids. The CDR3: CAYAHRYTGELFF. The DNA for the CDR3 is TGTGCCTATGCCCATAGGTACACCGGGGAGCTGTTTTTT.

The rearrangement links TRBV7-8 to TRBJ1-5; D is uncertain. The CDR3 spans 14 residues. Germline assignment: CDR1 SGHVS and CDR2 FQNEAQ. V was trimmed by 1 base and J by 6 bases, leaving 10 bases between them. CDR3 bases: TGTGCCAGCAGCTTAGGGAGGACTTTTCAGCCCCAGCATTTT. Amino acids: CASSLGRTFQPQHF.

This sequence joins TRBV20-1 and TRBJ2-1, with 11 bases aligning to TRBD2. There are 15 residues in the CDR3. Germline V gives CDR1 DFQATT, CDR2 SNEGSKA (reference sequence). J gave up 1 base and V 2 bases, and 1 base lay outside the gene matches. CDR3 nucleotide sequence: TGCAGTGCTAGAACTAGCGGGAGTTCCTACAATGAGCAGTTCTTC. It specifies CSARTSGSSYNEQFF.

J is TRBJ2-1 and V is TRBV12-3 or TRBV12-4; the match to TRBD1 covers 8 bases. The length of the CDR3 is 14 residues. The V gene end was trimmed by 8 bases and the J gene end by 5 bases; junction bases not matched to a gene: 8. The CDR3 nucleotides read TGTGCCAGCTACTTCAGGGGGCGAAACAATGAGCAGTTCTTC. This gives the protein CASYFRGRNNEQFF.

The table lists this clonotype with many counts. V is TRBV6-6 and J is TRBJ1-3; maybe TRBD1 (5 bases). CDR1 and CDR2 from the germline V gene are MNHNY and SVGAGI (reference sequence). The CDR3 sequence is 14 residues long. V was pared by 6 bases and J by 4 bases, with 13 bases between. The CDR3 reads CASSPRDRGNTIYF. CDR3 sequence (DNA): TGTGCCAGCAGCCCCCGGGACCGCGGAAACACCATATATTTT.